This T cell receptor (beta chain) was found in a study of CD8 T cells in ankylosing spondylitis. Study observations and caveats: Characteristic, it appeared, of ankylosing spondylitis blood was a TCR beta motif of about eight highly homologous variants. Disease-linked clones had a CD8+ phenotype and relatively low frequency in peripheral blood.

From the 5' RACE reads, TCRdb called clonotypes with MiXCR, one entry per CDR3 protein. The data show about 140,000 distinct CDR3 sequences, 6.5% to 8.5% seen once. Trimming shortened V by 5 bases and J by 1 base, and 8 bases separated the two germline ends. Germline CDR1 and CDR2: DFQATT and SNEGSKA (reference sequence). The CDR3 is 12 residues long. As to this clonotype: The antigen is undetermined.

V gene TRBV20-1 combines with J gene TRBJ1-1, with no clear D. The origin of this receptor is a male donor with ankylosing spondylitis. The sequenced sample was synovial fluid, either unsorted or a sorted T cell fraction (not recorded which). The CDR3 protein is CSAFEQNTEAFF. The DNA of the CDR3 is TGCAGTGCTTTCGAACAGAACACTGAAGCTTTCTTT.